The present T cell receptor beta chain was sequenced within a study of blood T cell repertoires in COVID-19. About the research overall: There were acute and convalescent COVID-19 samples, and they came from the United States, Italy and Spain. The analysed material was cDNA or gDNA that came from T cells, B-cell-depleted T cells, or PBMCs.

The CDR3 runs 13 residues. Trimming left V 0 bases short and J 7 bases short, with 10 bases between. The germline V gene encodes CDR1 SGDLS and CDR2 YYNGEE. Original analysis: Using reference gene primer amplification, nucleated cell counts were estimated. The protocol was immunoSEQ multiplex PCR, while the TCRdb copy is restricted to in-frame clones and leaves out a portion. For V, J and clone size, that table is used; D and trimming come from the DNA. The table lists some 350,000 clones, about 90% of them singletons. Sequencing was done on a sample of peripheral blood. The origin of this receptor is a young woman who had recovered from COVID-19. The V call is TRBV9, the J call TRBJ1-2, with D unclear. Here the CDR3 reads CASSVDPRSGYTF. CDR3 bases: TGTGCCAGCAGCGTAGATCCGCGGTCTGGCTACACCTTC.